This is a list of T cell receptor beta chains from one sample in a study of cytomegalovirus exposure and HLA in healthy donors. Assay: immunoSEQ multiplex PCR; the TCRdb copy retains only in-frame clones and omits some. The data hold about 130,000 clones, with around nine tenths observed a single time. Specimen: PBMCs. The source is a man aged 25-45 years in good health and CMV-seronegative. The CDR3 runs from the conserved cysteine through the conserved F or W. The D gene is left open where the match is weak. The size entry is marked missing in some rows and otherwise reads once, few, many or a size class.

D,V,size,J,CDR3,DNA
TRBD2,TRBV6-5,NA,TRBJ2-4,CASTQFREGIQYF,TGTGCCAGCACCCAATTCAGGGAGGGCATTCAGTACTTC
TRBD1,TRBV6-5,NA,TRBJ1-3,CASSSLQGARGNTIYF,TGTGCCAGCAGTTCCCTACAGGGGGCACGAGGAAACACCATATATTTT
NA,TRBV14,NA,TRBJ1-3,CASSLPGTFSGNTIYF,TGTGCCAGCAGCCTCCCCGGGACATTCTCTGGAAACACCATATATTTT
NA,TRBV7-3,NA,TRBJ1-1,CASSLGIRGTEAFF,TGTGCCAGCAGCTTGGGGATACGGGGCACTGAAGCTTTCTTT
NA,TRBV30,NA,TRBJ1-2,CAWSPRRGGYTF,TGTGCCTGGAGTCCTAGACGTGGTGGCTACACCTTC
TRBD1,TRBV11-1,NA,TRBJ2-3,CASSFLSGTGHVDTQYF,TGTGCCAGCAGCTTCCTTTCCGGGACAGGTCATGTAGATACGCAGTATTTT
TRBD2,TRBV5-1,NA,TRBJ2-3,CASAGLAGVIDTQYF,TGCGCCAGCGCGGGACTAGCGGGAGTTATAGATACGCAGTATTTT
NA,TRBV18,NA,TRBJ1-5,CASSPPGQTPFPPQHF,TGTGCCAGCTCACCACCGGGCCAGACCCCTTTTCCGCCCCAGCATTTT
NA,TRBV9,NA,TRBJ2-3,CASSVGSKPTRADTQYF,TGTGCCAGCAGCGTAGGTTCGAAGCCTACCCGCGCAGATACGCAGTATTTT
NA,TRBV9,few,TRBJ1-2,CASSETGVSPYTF,TGTGCCAGCAGCGAGACGGGAGTCTCACCCTACACCTTC
NA,TRBV18,NA,TRBJ2-1,CASSLKGGPNNEQFF,TGTGCCAGCTCACTCAAGGGGGGGCCTAACAATGAGCAGTTCTTC
NA,TRBV19,few,TRBJ1-1,CASIAQGGYTEAFF,TGTGCCAGTATCGCCCAGGGTGGTTACACTGAAGCTTTCTTT
TRBD1,TRBV13,once,TRBJ2-7,CASRPGTETYEQYF,TGTGCCAGCAGACCCGGGACAGAGACCTACGAGCAGTACTTC
TRBD2,TRBV4-1,NA,TRBJ2-3,CASSPQPGLAGGPKYF,TGCGCCAGCAGCCCCCAACCCGGACTAGCGGGAGGGCCTAAGTATTTT
TRBD2,TRBV11-2,NA,TRBJ2-1,CASSLGAAGTEQFF,TGTGCCAGCAGCTTAGGGGCAGCGGGAACTGAGCAGTTCTTC
NA,TRBV19,once,TRBJ1-5,CASSISENSNQPQHF,TGTGCCAGTAGTATATCAGAAAATAGCAATCAGCCCCAGCATTTT
NA,TRBV6-6,NA,TRBJ1-1,CASSRSPRVGTEAFF,TGTGCCAGCAGTCGATCTCCCAGGGTGGGCACTGAAGCTTTCTTT
TRBD1,TRBV11-2,NA,TRBJ2-1,CASSLQGANSYNEQFF,TGTGCCAGCAGTTTACAGGGGGCGAACTCCTACAATGAGCAGTTCTTC
TRBD1,TRBV2,NA,TRBJ2-7,CASREPGQFIHEQYF,TGTGCCAGCAGAGAGCCGGGACAGTTCATCCACGAGCAGTACTTC
NA,TRBV18,NA,TRBJ2-7,CASSPLGAPYEQYF,TGTGCCAGCTCACCCCTAGGCGCCCCCTACGAGCAGTACTTC
NA,TRBV14,NA,TRBJ2-2,CASSPYQGFGELFF,TGTGCCAGCAGCCCCTACCAGGGGTTCGGGGAGCTGTTTTTT
TRBD2,TRBV6-1,NA,TRBJ2-1,CASSAGTSGPYNEQFF,TGTGCCAGCAGTGCTGGGACTAGCGGCCCCTACAATGAGCAGTTCTTC
NA,TRBV7-8,NA,TRBJ2-2,CASSLRIRFTGELFF,TGTGCCAGCAGCTTACGTATCAGATTCACCGGGGAGCTGTTTTTT
NA,TRBV27,NA,TRBJ1-5,CASSSLSSSNQPQHF,TGTGCCAGCAGTTCGTTGTCTTCCTCCAATCAGCCCCAGCATTTT
NA,TRBV2,few,TRBJ2-7,CASRSERSSYEQYF,TGTGCCAGCAGGTCCGAGCGGAGCTCCTACGAGCAGTACTTC
NA,TRBV2,NA,TRBJ2-5,CASSEDPSGERIETQYF,TGTGCCAGCAGTGAGGATCCATCTGGGGAGCGAATAGAGACCCAGTACTTC
NA,TRBV7-9,NA,TRBJ2-7,CASSLGSGPSYEQYF,TGTGCCAGCAGCTTAGGAAGCGGGCCCTCCTACGAGCAGTACTTC
TRBD1,TRBV5-1,NA,TRBJ2-7,CASSLGGTGYYEQYF,TGCGCCAGCAGCTTGGGCGGGACAGGGTACTACGAGCAGTACTTC
NA,TRBV2,NA,TRBJ2-4,CASSLRPFGKNIQYF,TGTGCCAGCAGCCTTCGACCCTTCGGGAAAAACATTCAGTACTTC
TRBD2,TRBV7-2,NA,TRBJ2-7,CASSSLPGLTYEQYF,TGTGCCAGCAGCAGCCTCCCGGGACTAACCTACGAGCAGTACTTC
TRBD2,TRBV7-9,NA,TRBJ2-7,CASSFPREGTYEQYF,TGTGCCAGCAGCTTTCCGCGGGAGGGAACCTACGAGCAGTACTTC